One sample yielded the 14 T cell receptor beta chains listed below, sequenced in a study of cytomegalovirus exposure and HLA in healthy donors. The PCR employed 60 Vbeta primers together with 13 Jbeta primers. Sequencing used immunoSEQ multiplex PCR; TCRdb keeps in-frame clones, though not all of them. The sample has approximately 180,000 clones; over 70% are singletons. Sequencing used PBMCs. The origin of the receptors is a young man in good health and CMV-seropositive.

The chain joins TRBV6-5 to TRBJ2-7; D might be TRBD2 (7 bases). Trimming cost V 2 bases and J 5 bases, with 13 bases left between them. CDR3 length: 14 amino acids. Germline CDR1 MNHEY, CDR2 SVGAGI. DNA of the CDR3: TGTGCCAGCAGTTACGTAAGGGGGGGCAACGAGCAGTACTTC. This codes for CASSYVRGGNEQYF.

In DNA, the CDR3 is TGTGCCAGCAGCTTGTTTGGGGAGTACGAGCAGTACTTC. Translating gives CASSLFGEYEQYF. This chain joins TRBV11-2 and TRBJ2-7; D is possibly TRBD2 (5 bases). Per germline, CDR1 SGHAT and CDR2 FQNNGV. Trimming stripped 3 bases from V and 4 bases from J, with 10 bases between. The CDR3 consists of 13 residues.

This clone was recorded only once. Other DNA sequences in this specimen translate into the identical CDR3. The chain joins TRBV19 to TRBJ2-2, with D tentatively TRBD2 (5 bases). Trimming stripped 5 bases from V and 4 bases from J, with 8 bases between. Germline V lookup: CDR1 LNHDA, CDR2 SQIVND (reference sequence). This CDR3 is 13 amino acids long. This chain's CDR3 is CASSPGLTGELFF. CDR3 in DNA: TGTGCCAGTAGTCCCGGACTCACCGGGGAGCTGTTTTTT.

This clone has just a few counts. The V gene is TRBV7-3, the J gene TRBJ2-1; 12 bases fit TRBD2. Looked up from germline, CDR1 is SGHTA and CDR2 is FQGTGA. This CDR3 contains 15 residues. With V trimmed by 5 bases and J by 7 bases, 6 bases remained unmatched. The CDR3 sequence is CASSPASGRGNEQFF. CDR3 DNA: TGTGCCAGCAGCCCCGCTAGCGGGAGGGGAAATGAGCAGTTCTTC. The variable domain in full, with the rest retrieved from reference TRBV7-3 and TRBJ2-1, is GAGVSQTPSNKVTEKGKYVELRCDPISGHTALYWYRQSLGQGPEFLIYFQGTGAADDSGLPNDRFFAVRPEGSVSTLKIQRTERGDSAVYLCASSPASGRGNEQFFGPGTRLTVL.

The CDR3 DNA is TGTGCCAGTAGTATAGATGGTCGGACAGGGGTAACCGGGGAGCTGTTTTTT. Amino acids: CASSIDGRTGVTGELFF. The rearrangement joins TRBV19 to TRBJ2-2; the match to TRBD1 covers 9 bases. The CDR3 has 17 amino acids. V dropped 0 bases and J dropped 5; count of bases not matched to a gene: 7. Germline-derived CDR1 and CDR2 are LNHDA and SQIVND (reference sequence).

This rearrangement joins TRBV29-1 to TRBJ2-3; 12 bases match TRBD2. The length of the CDR3 is 18 residues. The germline V gene encodes CDR1 SQVTM and CDR2 ANQGSEA. The junction had 9 bases not matched to a gene; V was cut back by 0 bases and J by 2 bases. The CDR3 loop is CSVEDLTSGRTSTDTQYF. The CDR3 DNA reads as TGCAGCGTTGAAGATCTAACTAGCGGGAGGACGTCCACAGATACGCAGTATTTT.

The chain is built from TRBV19 and TRBJ2-5, with D unresolved. V lost 4 bases and J 3 bases, leaving 9 bases between the germline ends. CDR3 length: 13 amino acids. Germline CDR1 and CDR2: LNHDA and SQIVND (reference sequence). CDR3 DNA sequence: TGTGCCAGTAGTACTCGACTGGAAGAGACCCAGTACTTC. It encodes CASSTRLEETQYF.

This clone has only one observation. V usage is TRBV18 and J usage is TRBJ2-7; D might be TRBD2 (5 bases). Trimming stripped 2 bases from V and 1 base from J, with 12 bases between. The germline gives CDR1 KGHSH, CDR2 LQKENI. The CDR3 has 15 residues. As DNA, the CDR3 is TGTGCCAGCTCACCATTAGACGGCGGGTCCTACGAGCAGTACTTC. This translates into CASSPLDGGSYEQYF.

CDR3 sequence: CASSFQGQVETGELFF. The CDR3 region has the DNA TGTGCCAGCAGTTTCCAGGGACAGGTAGAAACCGGGGAGCTGTTTTTT. The chain joins TRBV27 to TRBJ2-2; 8 positions agree with TRBD1. CDR3 length: 16 amino acids. V lost 3 bases to trimming and J lost 5 bases; unmatched junction nucleotides: 8. Per the germline V gene, CDR1 is MNHEY and CDR2 is SMNVEV (reference sequence).

The gene calls are TRBV5-1 and TRBJ2-5; the match to TRBD2 covers 14 bases. This CDR3 has 18 amino acids. Germline CDR1 reads SGHRS; CDR2 reads YFSETQ. With 0 bases clipped from V and 7 bases from J, the junction kept 11 bases outside the gene matches. The CDR3 DNA sequence: TGCGCCAGCAGCTTGGAACCTGGACTAGCGGGAGGTCGAAGGACCCAGTACTTC. Translated: CASSLEPGLAGGRRTQYF.

J is TRBJ1-1 and V is TRBV5-1; D remains unclear. The CDR3 contains 13 residues. V shed 2 bases and J shed 2 bases, with 7 bases lying between them. CDR1 is SGHRS, CDR2 YFSETQ, per germline. CDR3 region: CASSLAENTEAFF. The DNA of the CDR3 is TGCGCCAGCAGCTTAGCGGAAAACACTGAAGCTTTCTTT.

V and J are TRBV5-6 and TRBJ2-1, with 10 bases lining up with TRBD2. The germline CDR1 and CDR2 sequences are SGHDT and YYEEEE. The CDR3 is made up of 17 amino acids. The junction had 8 bases not matched to a gene; V was cut back by 1 base and J by 4 bases. CDR3 in amino acids: CASSLTPLAGVYNEQFF. Written as DNA, the CDR3 is TGTGCCAGCAGCTTGACGCCCCTAGCGGGGGTATACAATGAGCAGTTCTTC. The full variable domain, with the rest looked up from reference TRBV5-6 and TRBJ2-1, is DAGVTQSPTHLIKTRGQQVTLRCSPKSGHDTVSWYQQALGQGPQFIFQYYEEEERQRGNFPDRFSGHQFPNYSSELNVNALLLGDSALYLCASSLTPLAGVYNEQFFGPGTRLTVL.

CDR3 sequence: CASSYIPGDYGYTF. DNA of the CDR3: TGTGCCAGCAGTTACATCCCAGGGGACTATGGCTACACCTTC. V is TRBV6-5 and J is TRBJ1-2, with D perhaps TRBD1 (6 bases). The germline V gene has CDR1 MNHEY and CDR2 SVGAGI. The CDR3 runs 14 residues. V was clipped by 2 bases and J by 3 bases, with 10 bases between them.

The chain joins TRBV5-1 to TRBJ2-5, with a possible D match to TRBD1 (6 bases). Trimming pared 4 bases from V and 4 bases from J, leaving 14 bases between. The CDR3 contains 14 residues. Germline V lookup: CDR1 SGHRS, CDR2 YFSETQ. CDR3 residues: CASSTTQGLETQYF. The CDR3 DNA is TGCGCCAGCAGCACAACACAGGGTTTAGAGACCCAGTACTTC. Using reference TRBV5-1 and TRBJ2-5 for the parts outside the CDR3, the full variable domain is KAGVTQTPRYLIKTRGQQVTLSCSPISGHRSVSWYQQTPGQGLQFLFEYFSETQRNKGNFPGRFSGRQFSNSRSEMNVSTLELGDSALYLCASSTTQGLETQYFGPGTRLLVL.